This TCR beta chain was profiled in a study of glioma-infiltrating T cells. Whole-study findings and limits: CDR3 overlap between tissue and blood was very small.

This CDR3 is built from 14 residues. The germline CDR1 and CDR2 sequences are MNHEY and SMNVEV (reference sequence). V lost 6 bases to trimming and J lost 3 bases, with 13 bases between them. This clonotype came up many times. Its antigen is unknown. TCR alpha and beta CDR3 regions were amplified from RNA using iRepertoire nested multiplex PCR. TCRdb processed the multiplex PCR reads anew with MiXCR; each CDR3 protein has one entry. The data show over 80,000 distinct CDR3 sequences, around 40% seen once. V usage is TRBV27 and J usage is TRBJ2-3, with D tentatively TRBD1 or TRBD2 (5 bases each). The source is a human donor with low-grade glioma or glioblastoma, undergoing nonglioma brain surgery, or in good health (not recorded which). Sequencing was done on a sample of glioma tissue, nonneoplastic brain tissue, or PBMCs (not recorded which). CDR3 in DNA: TGTGCCAGCAGCCGCTTCGAGGGGACAGATACGCAGTATTTT. This gives the protein CASSRFEGTDTQYF.